Listed below are T cell receptor beta chains from one sample, sequenced in a study of T-cell reconstitution after alpha-beta-depleted transplantation in children. TCRdb recomputed calls from the PCR reads with MiXCR, one row per CDR3 protein. The data contain about 980,000 distinct CDR3 sequences, around 30% of them singletons. The starting material was PBMCs, mostly from graft donor cells, obtained 360 days after TCRalphabeta/CD19-depleted stem cell transplant. Receptor source: a boy under three years old who had a stem cell transplant for SCID, so the T cells may come from the graft donor. Each CDR3 is given without its conserved first and last residue. The order of the fields is J gene, V gene, CDR3 protein.

j_gene: TRBJ2-1; v_gene: TRBV15; CDR3aa: ATRKKATESNEQF
j_gene: TRBJ2-5; v_gene: TRBV10-2; CDR3aa: ASSEDREETQY
j_gene: TRBJ2-4; v_gene: TRBV5-1; CDR3aa: ASSITGTSGGEGIQY
j_gene: TRBJ1-1; v_gene: TRBV12-3/TRBV12-4; CDR3aa: ASRTSGNIASEAF
j_gene: TRBJ2-2; v_gene: TRBV15; CDR3aa: ATSTGLAGMLTGELF
j_gene: TRBJ2-7; v_gene: TRBV20-1; CDR3aa: SARRSRAGGRYEQY
j_gene: TRBJ2-1; v_gene: TRBV4-2; CDR3aa: ASSQDPGQEQF
j_gene: TRBJ2-5; v_gene: TRBV9; CDR3aa: ASSRQGAGIETQY
j_gene: TRBJ2-7; v_gene: TRBV6-6; CDR3aa: ASSYPTGEQY
j_gene: TRBJ2-7; v_gene: TRBV28; CDR3aa: ASSLIGPRGAYGEQY
j_gene: TRBJ2-7; v_gene: TRBV11-3; CDR3aa: ASSPHRGVTYEQY
j_gene: TRBJ2-5; v_gene: TRBV27; CDR3aa: ASSSTSGGETQY
j_gene: TRBJ2-5; v_gene: TRBV6-5; CDR3aa: ASSYSGVDKTQY
j_gene: TRBJ2-3; v_gene: TRBV3-1; CDR3aa: ASSQEKAGTSGGTDTQY
j_gene: TRBJ2-4; v_gene: TRBV29-1; CDR3aa: SATNIGPPGSIQY
j_gene: TRBJ2-7; v_gene: TRBV29-1; CDR3aa: SVTRNRGGTTYEQY
j_gene: TRBJ1-4; v_gene: TRBV5-1; CDR3aa: ASSLGTLVNEKLF
j_gene: TRBJ1-1; v_gene: TRBV5-6; CDR3aa: ASSDREQLNTEAF
j_gene: TRBJ2-1; v_gene: TRBV7-9; CDR3aa: ASSLGPRAGGQF
j_gene: TRBJ2-6; v_gene: TRBV5-6; CDR3aa: ASSPRGANVLT
j_gene: TRBJ2-5; v_gene: TRBV6-2/TRBV6-3; CDR3aa: ASSYLLVNIETQY
j_gene: TRBJ2-7; v_gene: TRBV20-1; CDR3aa: SAIPDSSYEQY
j_gene: TRBJ2-5; v_gene: TRBV5-5; CDR3aa: ASSSRTGASVETQY
j_gene: TRBJ1-1; v_gene: TRBV29-1; CDR3aa: SGRRNTEAF
j_gene: TRBJ1-6; v_gene: TRBV4-1; CDR3aa: ASSQDRGGYNSPLH
j_gene: TRBJ2-2; v_gene: TRBV7-9; CDR3aa: ASSLAGQPTGELF